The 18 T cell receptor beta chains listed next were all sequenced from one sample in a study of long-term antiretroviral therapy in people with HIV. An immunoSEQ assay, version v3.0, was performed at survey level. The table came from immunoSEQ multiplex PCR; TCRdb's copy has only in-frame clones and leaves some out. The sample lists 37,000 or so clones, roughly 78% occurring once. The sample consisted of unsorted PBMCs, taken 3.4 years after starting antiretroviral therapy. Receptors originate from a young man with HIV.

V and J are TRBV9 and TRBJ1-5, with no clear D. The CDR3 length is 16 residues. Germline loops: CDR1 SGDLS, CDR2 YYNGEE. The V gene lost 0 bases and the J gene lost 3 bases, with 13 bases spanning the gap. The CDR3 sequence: CASSVGITTDNQPQHF. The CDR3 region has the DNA TGTGCCAGCAGCGTAGGTATTACTACAGACAATCAGCCCCAGCATTTT.

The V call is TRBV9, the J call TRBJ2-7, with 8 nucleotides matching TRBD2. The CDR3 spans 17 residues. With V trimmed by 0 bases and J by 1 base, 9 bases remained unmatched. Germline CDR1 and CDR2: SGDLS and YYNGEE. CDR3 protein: CASSVGPSSGKSYEQYF. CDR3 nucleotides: TGTGCCAGCAGCGTAGGCCCCAGTAGCGGGAAGTCCTACGAGCAGTACTTC.

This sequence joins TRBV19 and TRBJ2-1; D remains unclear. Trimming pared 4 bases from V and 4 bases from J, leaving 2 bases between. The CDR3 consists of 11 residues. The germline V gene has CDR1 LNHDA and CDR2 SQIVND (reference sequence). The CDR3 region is CASSTYNEQFF. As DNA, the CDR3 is TGTGCCAGTAGTACTTACAATGAGCAGTTCTTC.

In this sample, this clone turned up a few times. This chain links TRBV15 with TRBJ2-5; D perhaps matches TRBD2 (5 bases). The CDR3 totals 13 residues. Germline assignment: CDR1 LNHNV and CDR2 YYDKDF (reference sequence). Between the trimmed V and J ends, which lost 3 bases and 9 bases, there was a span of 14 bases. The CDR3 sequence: CATSRELKEAQYF. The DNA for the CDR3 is TGTGCCACCAGCAGGGAACTCAAGGAGGCCCAGTACTTC.

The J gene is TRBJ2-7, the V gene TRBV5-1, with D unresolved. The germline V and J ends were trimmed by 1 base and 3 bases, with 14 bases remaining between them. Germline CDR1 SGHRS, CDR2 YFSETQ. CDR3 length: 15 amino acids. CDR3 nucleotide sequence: TGCGCCAGCAGCTTGTCTTCTTACGATTACTACGAGCAGTACTTC. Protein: CASSLSSYDYYEQYF.

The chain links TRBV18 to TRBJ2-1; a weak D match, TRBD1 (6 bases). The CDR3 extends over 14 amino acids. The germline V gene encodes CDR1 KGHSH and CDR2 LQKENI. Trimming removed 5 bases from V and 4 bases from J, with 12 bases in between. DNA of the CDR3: TGTGCCAGCTCAATAAATCAGGGGTACAATGAGCAGTTCTTC. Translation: CASSINQGYNEQFF.

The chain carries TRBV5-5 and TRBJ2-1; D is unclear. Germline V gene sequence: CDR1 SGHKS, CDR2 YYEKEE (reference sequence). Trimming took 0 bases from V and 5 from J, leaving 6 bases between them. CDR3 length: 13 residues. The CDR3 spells CASSLGPNNEQFF. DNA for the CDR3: TGTGCCAGCAGCTTGGGCCCTAACAATGAGCAGTTCTTC.

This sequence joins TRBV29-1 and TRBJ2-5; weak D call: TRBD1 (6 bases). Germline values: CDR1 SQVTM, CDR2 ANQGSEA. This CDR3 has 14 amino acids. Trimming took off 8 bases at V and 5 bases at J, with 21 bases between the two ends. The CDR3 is CSTTGTYMWETQYF. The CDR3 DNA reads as TGCAGCACGACCGGGACATACATGTGGGAGACCCAGTACTTC.

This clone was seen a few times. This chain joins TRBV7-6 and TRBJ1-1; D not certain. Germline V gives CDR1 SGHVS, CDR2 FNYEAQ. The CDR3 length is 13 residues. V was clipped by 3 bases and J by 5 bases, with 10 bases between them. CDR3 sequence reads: CASSFGSGTEAFF. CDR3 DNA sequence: TGTGCCAGCAGCTTCGGGTCGGGGACTGAAGCTTTCTTT.

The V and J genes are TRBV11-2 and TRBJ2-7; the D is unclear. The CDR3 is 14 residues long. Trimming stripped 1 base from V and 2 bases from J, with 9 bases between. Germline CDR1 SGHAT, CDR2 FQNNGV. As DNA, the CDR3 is TGTGCCAGCAGCTTAGGGCCAAGCACCTACGAGCAGTACTTC. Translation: CASSLGPSTYEQYF.

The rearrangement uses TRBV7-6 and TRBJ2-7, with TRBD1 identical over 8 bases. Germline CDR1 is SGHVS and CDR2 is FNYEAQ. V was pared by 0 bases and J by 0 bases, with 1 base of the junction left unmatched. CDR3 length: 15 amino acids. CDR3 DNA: TGTGCCAGCAGCTTAGCTGGGACAGGCTCCTACGAGCAGTACTTC. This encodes CASSLAGTGSYEQYF.

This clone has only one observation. The CDR3 nucleotides read TGTGCCAGCAGCACCCCTTCGGACAGGGGGCAGGGAAAACTGTTTTTT. Translating gives CASSTPSDRGQGKLFF. This rearrangement joins TRBV28 to TRBJ1-4; TRBD1 aligns across 11 bases. CDR1 is MDHEN, CDR2 SYDVKM, per germline. This CDR3 region has 16 residues. V was pared by 6 bases and J by 10 bases, with 13 bases of the junction left unmatched.

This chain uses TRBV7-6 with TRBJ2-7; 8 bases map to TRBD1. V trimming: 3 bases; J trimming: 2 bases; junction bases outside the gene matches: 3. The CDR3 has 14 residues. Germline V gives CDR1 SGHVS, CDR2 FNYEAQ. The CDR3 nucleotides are TGTGCCAGCAGCTTGGACAGGGCCGCCTACGAGCAGTACTTC. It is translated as CASSLDRAAYEQYF.

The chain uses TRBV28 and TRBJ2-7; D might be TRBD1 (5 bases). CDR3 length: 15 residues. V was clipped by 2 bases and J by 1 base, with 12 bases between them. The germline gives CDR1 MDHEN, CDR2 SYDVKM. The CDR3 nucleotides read TGTGCCAGCAGTTTAAGGCAGGGCGGATCCTACGAGCAGTACTTC. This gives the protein CASSLRQGGSYEQYF.

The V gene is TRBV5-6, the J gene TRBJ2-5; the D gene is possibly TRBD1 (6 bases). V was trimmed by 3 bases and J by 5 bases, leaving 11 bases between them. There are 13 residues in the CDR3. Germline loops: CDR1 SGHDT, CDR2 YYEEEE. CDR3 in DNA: TGTGCCAGCAGCTCTGGGGGCATGGAGACCCAGTACTTC. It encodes CASSSGGMETQYF.

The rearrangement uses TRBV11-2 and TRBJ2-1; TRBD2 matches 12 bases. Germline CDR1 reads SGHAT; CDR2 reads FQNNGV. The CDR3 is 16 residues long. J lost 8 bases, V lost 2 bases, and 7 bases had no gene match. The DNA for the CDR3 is TGTGCCAGCAGCTTATTGACTAGCGGGAGCGCCGATGAGCAGTTCTTC. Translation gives CASSLLTSGSADEQFF.

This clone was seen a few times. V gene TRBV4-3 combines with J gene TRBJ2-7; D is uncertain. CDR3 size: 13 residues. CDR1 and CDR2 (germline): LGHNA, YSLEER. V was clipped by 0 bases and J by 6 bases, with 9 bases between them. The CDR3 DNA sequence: TGCGCCAGCAGCCAAGATAAAGGGTTCGAGCAGTACTTC. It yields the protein CASSQDKGFEQYF.

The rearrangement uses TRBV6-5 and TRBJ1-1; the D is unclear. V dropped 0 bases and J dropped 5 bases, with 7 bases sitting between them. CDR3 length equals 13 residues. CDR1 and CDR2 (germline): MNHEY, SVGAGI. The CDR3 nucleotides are TGTGCCAGCAGTTACTCGGGGAGGACTGAAGCTTTCTTT. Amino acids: CASSYSGRTEAFF.